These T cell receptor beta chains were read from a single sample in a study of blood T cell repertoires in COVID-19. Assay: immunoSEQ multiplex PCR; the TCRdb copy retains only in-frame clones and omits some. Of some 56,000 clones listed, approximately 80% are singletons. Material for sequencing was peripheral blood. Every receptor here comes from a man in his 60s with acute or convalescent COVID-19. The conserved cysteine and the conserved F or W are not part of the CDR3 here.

cdr3_aa: ATVRDSSTDTQY
j_call: TRBJ2-3
v_call: TRBV24-1

cdr3_aa: ASSTTAGYGYT
j_call: TRBJ1-2
v_call: TRBV6-5

cdr3_aa: ASSPLAGRVTDTQY
j_call: TRBJ2-3
v_call: TRBV7-2

cdr3_aa: ASSQTGTGGNQPQH
j_call: TRBJ1-5
v_call: TRBV4-1

cdr3_aa: ASSLRQGGNNEQF
j_call: TRBJ2-1
v_call: TRBV19

cdr3_aa: ASNWATDSNQPQH
j_call: TRBJ1-5
v_call: TRBV19

cdr3_aa: ASSPRAGSSYNEQF
j_call: TRBJ2-1
v_call: TRBV9

cdr3_aa: ASGLVDGTGWAKNIQY
j_call: TRBJ2-4
v_call: TRBV12-5

cdr3_aa: ASSQQGISYEQY
j_call: TRBJ2-7
v_call: TRBV4-1

cdr3_aa: ASTLGPLYEQY
j_call: TRBJ2-7
v_call: TRBV28

cdr3_aa: SAYRGGYT
j_call: TRBJ1-2
v_call: TRBV20-1

cdr3_aa: ASSLRPQASGNTIY
j_call: TRBJ1-3
v_call: TRBV7-8

cdr3_aa: ASSLGQIASPLH
j_call: TRBJ1-6
v_call: TRBV11-2

cdr3_aa: ASSLPGLAGTAGNTIY
j_call: TRBJ1-3
v_call: TRBV5-4

cdr3_aa: ASSQGGSLNTEAF
j_call: TRBJ1-1
v_call: TRBV3-1/TRBV3-2

cdr3_aa: ASSLEVRSEQY
j_call: TRBJ2-7
v_call: TRBV5-1

cdr3_aa: ASSWTDSNQPQH
j_call: TRBJ1-5
v_call: TRBV6-5

cdr3_aa: ASSIQASTDTQY
j_call: TRBJ2-3
v_call: TRBV19

cdr3_aa: ASRQGARDTGELF
j_call: TRBJ2-2
v_call: TRBV27

cdr3_aa: ASSHSSYEQY
j_call: TRBJ2-7
v_call: TRBV6-5

cdr3_aa: ATSDLQARGPYQETQY
j_call: TRBJ2-5
v_call: TRBV24-1

cdr3_aa: ASSLWGDQPQH
j_call: TRBJ1-5
v_call: TRBV5-5

cdr3_aa: SASGLAGGDTGELF
j_call: TRBJ2-2
v_call: TRBV20-1

cdr3_aa: ASSSYDSGNTEAF
j_call: TRBJ1-1
v_call: TRBV5-1

cdr3_aa: ASSFQGDTEAF
j_call: TRBJ1-1
v_call: TRBV7-9

cdr3_aa: ASSPEYRGLLDTQY
j_call: TRBJ2-3
v_call: TRBV14

cdr3_aa: ASSQALGTRSGANVLT
j_call: TRBJ2-6
v_call: TRBV4-1

cdr3_aa: ASSAPQDVEETQY
j_call: TRBJ2-5
v_call: TRBV2

cdr3_aa: ATSRGGGTSETQY
j_call: TRBJ2-5
v_call: TRBV15

cdr3_aa: ASSLAPASSGGYT
j_call: TRBJ1-2
v_call: TRBV7-2

cdr3_aa: ASSSFYEQY
j_call: TRBJ2-7
v_call: TRBV7-2

cdr3_aa: ASSRGSKETQY
j_call: TRBJ2-5
v_call: TRBV7-9

cdr3_aa: ASSQGIGTGYGYT
j_call: TRBJ1-2
v_call: TRBV4-1

cdr3_aa: ASSPNGGPGELF
j_call: TRBJ2-2
v_call: TRBV6-2/TRBV6-3

cdr3_aa: ASSVDPTGGAQAF
j_call: TRBJ1-1
v_call: TRBV9

cdr3_aa: ASSVGNQPQH
j_call: TRBJ1-5
v_call: TRBV25-1

cdr3_aa: ASSQERGGQETQY
j_call: TRBJ2-5
v_call: TRBV4-2

cdr3_aa: ASSSTVAGVTDTQY
j_call: TRBJ2-3
v_call: TRBV6-5

cdr3_aa: ASSSDTIY
j_call: TRBJ1-3
v_call: TRBV28

cdr3_aa: SVAGSGQPQH
j_call: TRBJ1-5
v_call: TRBV29-1